What follows is one T cell receptor (beta chain) and its context. The antigen remains unidentified. The entry originates in a study of cytotoxic CD8 clonotypes in ibrutinib-treated CLL. Study overall: Patients attained approximately 24 partial and 2 complete responses; at median around 67 months, around 14 remained remitted while approximately twelve progressed. Collecting the response samples happened after a median 12 months of treatment, with a range of 6 to 36. Whole-study findings and limits: Clonality was higher at baseline than in age-matched healthy donors and tracked circulating CD8+ T-cell counts. Treatment left the uncommon public clonotypes either contracted or stable in frequency.

The method was immunoSEQ multiplex PCR; TCRdb's version includes in-frame clones alone and lacks a portion of them. The data hold 160,000 or so clones, with approximately 91% observed a single time. The sequenced sample was PBMCs, obtained at disease progression, from a patient treated with ibrutinib. This TCR derives from a human donor with chronic lymphocytic leukemia.

The CDR3 spells CASSLSGQPNYNEQFF. DNA for the CDR3: TGTGCCAGCAGCTTGTCGGGACAACCCAATTACAATGAGCAGTTCTTC. The J gene is TRBJ2-1, the V gene TRBV5-6, with D perhaps TRBD1 (6 bases). The V gene's germline CDR1 is SGHDT and CDR2 YYEEEE. V lost 1 base to trimming and J lost 4 bases, with 15 bases between them. CDR3 length equals 16 residues.